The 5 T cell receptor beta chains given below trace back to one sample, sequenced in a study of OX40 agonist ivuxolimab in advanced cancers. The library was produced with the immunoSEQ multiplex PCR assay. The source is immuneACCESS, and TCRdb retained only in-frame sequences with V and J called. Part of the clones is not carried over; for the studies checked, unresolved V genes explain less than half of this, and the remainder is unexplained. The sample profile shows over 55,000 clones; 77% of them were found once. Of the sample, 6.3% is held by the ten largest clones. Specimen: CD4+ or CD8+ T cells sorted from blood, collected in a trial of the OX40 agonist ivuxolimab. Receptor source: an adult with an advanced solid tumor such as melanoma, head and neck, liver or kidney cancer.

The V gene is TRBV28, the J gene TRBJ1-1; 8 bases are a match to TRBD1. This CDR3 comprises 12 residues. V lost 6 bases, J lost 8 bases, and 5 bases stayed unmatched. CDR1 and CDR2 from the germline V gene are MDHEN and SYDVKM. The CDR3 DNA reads TGTGCCAGCAGATTACAGGGGGGAGAAGCTTTCTTT. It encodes CASRLQGGEAFF.

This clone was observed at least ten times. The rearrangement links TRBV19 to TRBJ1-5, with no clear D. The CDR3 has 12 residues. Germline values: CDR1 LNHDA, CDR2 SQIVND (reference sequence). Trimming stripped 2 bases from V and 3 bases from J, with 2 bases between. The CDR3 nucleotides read TGTGCCAGTAGTATACCCAATCAGCCCCAGCATTTT. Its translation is CASSIPNQPQHF.

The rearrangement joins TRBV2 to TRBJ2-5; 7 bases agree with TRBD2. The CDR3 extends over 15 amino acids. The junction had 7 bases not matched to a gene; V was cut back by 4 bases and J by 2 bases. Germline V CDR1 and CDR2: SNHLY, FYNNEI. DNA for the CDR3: TGTGCCAGCAGTGCTCGACTAGCTACGCAAGAGACCCAGTACTTC. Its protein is CASSARLATQETQYF.

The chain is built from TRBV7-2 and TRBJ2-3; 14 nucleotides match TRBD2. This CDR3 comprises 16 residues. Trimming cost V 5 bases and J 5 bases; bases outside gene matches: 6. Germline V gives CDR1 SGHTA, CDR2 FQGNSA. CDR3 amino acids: CASSLTSGGAEDTQYF. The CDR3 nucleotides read TGTGCCAGCAGCCTGACTAGCGGGGGGGCTGAAGATACGCAGTATTTT.

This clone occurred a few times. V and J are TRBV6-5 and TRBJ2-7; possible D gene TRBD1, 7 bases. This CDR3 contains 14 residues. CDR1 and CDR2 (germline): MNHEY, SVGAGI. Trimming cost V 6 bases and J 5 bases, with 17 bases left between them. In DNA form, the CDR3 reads TGTGCCAGCAGCCAGACAGGGAGGCGTCACGAGCAGTACTTC. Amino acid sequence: CASSQTGRRHEQYF.